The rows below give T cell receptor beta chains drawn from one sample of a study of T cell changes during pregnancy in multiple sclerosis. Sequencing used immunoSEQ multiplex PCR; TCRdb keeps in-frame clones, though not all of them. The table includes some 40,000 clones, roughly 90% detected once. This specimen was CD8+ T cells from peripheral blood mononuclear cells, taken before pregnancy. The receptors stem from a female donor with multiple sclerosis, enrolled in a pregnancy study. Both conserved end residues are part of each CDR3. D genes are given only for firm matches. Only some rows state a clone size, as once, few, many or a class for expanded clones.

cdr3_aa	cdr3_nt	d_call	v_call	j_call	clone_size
CASSPPGQNTDTQYF	TGTGCCAGCAGTCCACCGGGACAGAACACAGATACGCAGTATTTT	TRBD1	TRBV7-3	TRBJ2-3	.
CASSIGAGTEAFF	TGTGCCAGTAGTATTGGGGCCGGCACTGAAGCTTTCTTT	.	TRBV19	TRBJ1-1	.
CASSPGLVDEQYF	TGTGCCAGCTCACCTGGACTAGTTGACGAGCAGTACTTC	TRBD2	TRBV18	TRBJ2-7	.
CASSPSGTGVVHEQFF	TGTGCCAGCAGCCCTTCGGGGACGGGAGTGGTCCATGAGCAGTTCTTC	.	TRBV9	TRBJ2-1	.
CASSSGGRTSGRVLETQYF	TGTGCCAGCAGCTCTGGGGGCCGGACTAGCGGGAGAGTGCTAGAGACCCAGTACTTC	TRBD2	TRBV7-8	TRBJ2-5	.
CASSLLVNTEAFF	TGTGCCAGCAGCTTGTTAGTGAACACTGAAGCTTTCTTT	.	TRBV13	TRBJ1-1	.
CASSLSRDYEQYF	TGTGCCAGCAGCCTCAGCAGGGATTACGAGCAGTACTTC	.	TRBV6-5	TRBJ2-7	.
CASSQNQGREQYF	TGTGCCAGCAGCCAGAACCAGGGGCGCGAGCAGTACTTC	.	TRBV7-9	TRBJ2-7	.
CATSEQGSGQPQHF	TGTGCCACCTCTGAGCAGGGTTCGGGTCAGCCCCAGCATTTT	.	TRBV28	TRBJ1-5	.
CASSPDRGLEKLFF	TGCGCCAGCAGCCCGGACAGGGGGCTGGAAAAACTGTTTTTT	TRBD1	TRBV5-1	TRBJ1-4	.
CASSLARGVGNTEAFF	TGTGCCAGCAGCTTGGCTCGAGGAGTGGGGAACACTGAAGCTTTCTTT	.	TRBV7-2	TRBJ1-1	.
CASSFKGVGGYTF	TGTGCCAGCAGTTTTAAAGGGGTCGGTGGCTACACCTTC	.	TRBV27	TRBJ1-2	.
CASGPRTGNYGYTF	TGTGCTAGTGGTCCCCGGACGGGAAACTATGGCTACACCTTC	.	TRBV12-5	TRBJ1-2	.
CASSVASGGRTTYNEQFF	TGTGCCAGCAGCGTAGCTTCAGGCGGGAGAACGACCTACAATGAGCAGTTCTTC	TRBD2	TRBV9	TRBJ2-1	once
CASSLTRSYTDTQYF	TGTGCCAGCAGCTTAACTCGATCCTACACAGATACGCAGTATTTT	.	TRBV7-3	TRBJ2-3	.
CASSIDVAQGAINEQFF	TGTGCCAGTAGTATAGATGTCGCACAGGGGGCAATAAATGAGCAGTTCTTC	TRBD1	TRBV19	TRBJ2-1	.
CASSEEGVSIFYGYTF	TGTGCCAGCAGTGAAGAAGGGGTCAGCATTTTCTATGGCTACACCTTC	.	TRBV6-1	TRBJ1-2	.
CASSLSGGPYEQYF	TGTGCCAGCAGTTTATCAGGGGGTCCCTACGAGCAGTACTTC	.	TRBV27	TRBJ2-7	.
CASSVGRDVSEAFF	TGCGCCAGCAGTGTGGGCAGGGATGTCTCTGAAGCTTTCTTT	.	TRBV10-1	TRBJ1-1	.
CASGLPSSDRLSSYEQYF	TGTGCTAGTGGTTTGCCCTCCTCGGACAGGTTAAGTTCCTACGAGCAGTACTTC	TRBD1	TRBV12-5	TRBJ2-7	.
CASSSGTGSEKLFF	TGTGCCAGCAGTTCCGGGACAGGGTCCGAAAAACTGTTTTTT	TRBD1	TRBV5-6	TRBJ1-4	.
CASSVGGYGYTF	TGTGCCAGCAGCGTGGGGGGGTATGGCTACACCTTC	.	TRBV9	TRBJ1-2	.
CASSWGTRAQHF	TGTGCCAGCAGCTGGGGAACGCGGGCCCAGCATTTT	.	TRBV5-6	TRBJ1-5	.
CAILEGTEGSYEQYF	TGTGCCATCCTTGAGGGCACCGAAGGCTCCTACGAGCAGTACTTC	.	TRBV10-3	TRBJ2-7	.
CASAEEGEQYF	TGTGCCAGCGCCGAGGAGGGCGAGCAGTACTTC	.	TRBV4-1	TRBJ2-7	.
CASSLSASGRAPYEQYF	TGTGCCAGCAGCTTATCCGCTAGCGGGAGAGCTCCCTACGAGCAGTACTTC	TRBD2	TRBV7-6	TRBJ2-7	.
CASTLIAGGRDEQYF	TGTGCCAGCACCCTTATAGCGGGAGGGCGGGACGAGCAGTACTTC	TRBD2	TRBV28	TRBJ2-7	few
CASSLAGGSGANVLTF	TGTGCCAGCAGCTTAGCAGGCGGGTCTGGGGCCAACGTCCTGACTTTC	.	TRBV7-6	TRBJ2-6	.
CASSGGGQGNGDYGYTF	TGTGCCAGCAGCGGGGGGGGACAGGGGAATGGGGACTATGGCTACACCTTC	TRBD1	TRBV7-9	TRBJ1-2	.
CASSLTNPGGNSPLHF	TGTGCCAGCAGCTTAACAAACCCAGGGGGGAATTCACCCCTCCACTTT	TRBD1	TRBV5-8	TRBJ1-6	.
CASGSGQGINEQFF	TGTGCTAGTGGCTCCGGACAGGGGATCAATGAGCAGTTCTTC	TRBD1	TRBV12-5	TRBJ2-1	.
CASSLKRGGNNEQFF	TGTGCCAGCAGCTTAAAGCGGGGGGGAAACAATGAGCAGTTCTTC	TRBD2	TRBV7-3	TRBJ2-1	medium-sized